This TCR beta chain appears in the sequencing data of a study of T cell responses to AZD1222 COVID-19 vaccine. As for the study in general: Pooling covered second doses at about 4 or about 12 weeks. Broader study findings: Donor demographics were predominantly white British with a female majority; clonal diversity may be underestimated. In the spike-specific TCR repertoire, nearly half reportedly target unmutated variant regions.

This clone was seen more than once but under ten times. Its antigen is not known. The repertoire was sequenced with immunoSEQ multiplex PCR; TCRdb's copy has only in-frame clones and lacks some. The table has roughly 120,000 clones, 80% to 90% seen once. Germline V gives CDR1 MNHNY, CDR2 SVGAGI (reference sequence). The CDR3 spans 13 residues. The V end was cut by 4 bases, the J end by 2 bases, with 6 bases between. J is TRBJ1-5 and V is TRBV6-6; D gene ambiguous. Specimen: peripheral blood, collected on day 0 of AZD1222 vaccination. The clonotype was recovered from an adult in good health. The chain's CDR3 is CASSSRGNQPQHF. The DNA for the CDR3 is TGTGCCAGCAGTTCCCGGGGCAATCAGCCCCAGCATTTT.